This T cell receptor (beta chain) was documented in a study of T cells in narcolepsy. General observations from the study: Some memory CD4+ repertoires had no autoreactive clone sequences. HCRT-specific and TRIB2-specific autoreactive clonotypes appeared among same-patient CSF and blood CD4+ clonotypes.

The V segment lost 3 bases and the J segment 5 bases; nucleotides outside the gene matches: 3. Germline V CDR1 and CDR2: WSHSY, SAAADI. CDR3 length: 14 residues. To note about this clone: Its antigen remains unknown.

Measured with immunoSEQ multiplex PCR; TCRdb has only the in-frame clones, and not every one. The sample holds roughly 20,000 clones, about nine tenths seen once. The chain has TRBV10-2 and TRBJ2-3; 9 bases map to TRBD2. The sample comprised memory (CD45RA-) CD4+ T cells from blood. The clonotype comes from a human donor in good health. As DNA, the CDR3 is TGCGCCAGCAGTGAACCAGCGGGGGGAGATACGCAGTATTTT. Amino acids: CASSEPAGGDTQYF.